Listed here are 14 T cell receptor beta chains from one sample, sequenced in a study of CD8 T cells in Susac syndrome. Random hexamers were used to reverse transcribe the RNA input (roughly 0.5 to 1 ug). TCRdb fed the immunoSEQ multiplex PCR reads into MiXCR, producing one record per CDR3 protein. The table includes 100,000 or so distinct CDR3 sequences, 85% to 95% detected once. The source material was CD8+ T cells from PBMCs. Receptors originate from a human donor in good health.

The V gene is TRBV20-1, the J gene TRBJ1-1; a weak D match, TRBD1 (6 bases). Trimming took off 1 base at V and 5 bases at J, with 14 bases between the two ends. This CDR3 comprises 14 residues. CDR1 and CDR2 from the germline V gene are DFQATT and SNEGSKA (reference sequence). This chain's CDR3 is CSARAAGAGTEAFF. The CDR3 bases are TGCAGTGCTAGAGCTGCGGGGGCTGGGACTGAAGCTTTCTTT.

V gene TRBV19 combines with J gene TRBJ1-1, with D unclear. The CDR3 length is 14 residues. Germline V gene lookup returns CDR1 LNHDA and CDR2 SQIVND (reference sequence). Trimming stripped 5 bases from V and 1 base from J, with 11 bases between. The CDR3 region is CASSDLGANTEAFF. The CDR3 coding sequence is TGTGCCAGTAGTGACCTGGGCGCGAACACTGAAGCTTTCTTT.

This chain uses TRBV18 with TRBJ1-2; D possibly corresponds to TRBD1 (5 bases). V gave up 3 bases and J gave up 4 bases, with 12 bases separating them. The CDR3 extends over 14 amino acids. Germline loops: CDR1 KGHSH, CDR2 LQKENI. The CDR3 region is CASSPNQGVYGYTF. The CDR3 region has the DNA TGTGCCAGCTCACCTAATCAGGGAGTCTATGGCTACACCTTC. The whole variable domain, remainder taken from reference TRBV18 and TRBJ1-2, is NAGVMQNPRHLVRRRGQEARLRCSPMKGHSHVYWYRQLPEEGLKFMVYLQKENIIDESGMPKERFSAEFPKEGPSILRIQQVVRGDSAAYFCASSPNQGVYGYTFGSGTRLTVV.

The CDR3 protein is CASSVGQAWTEAFF. The CDR3 region has the DNA TGTGCCAGCTCGGTAGGACAGGCGTGGACTGAAGCTTTCTTT. This rearrangement joins TRBV18 to TRBJ1-1; TRBD1 agrees at 7 bases. The CDR3 contains 14 residues. Losses at the gene ends were 6 bases for V and 5 bases for J; bases not matched to a gene: 9. Germline CDR1 reads KGHSH; CDR2 reads LQKENI.

The genes are TRBV29-1 and TRBJ1-1, with a tentative D call TRBD1 (5 bases). The length of the CDR3 is 11 residues. Germline lookup yields CDR1 SQVTM and CDR2 ANQGSEA. Trimming removed 4 bases from V and 6 bases from J, with 9 bases in between. CDR3 in DNA: TGCAGCGTTGTGGCAGGGCCTGAAGCTTTCTTT. Its protein is CSVVAGPEAFF.

The chain is built from TRBV10-3 and TRBJ2-7, with D possibly matching TRBD1 (5 bases). Per germline, CDR1 ENHRY and CDR2 SYGVKD. The CDR3 sequence is 13 residues long. V dropped 4 bases and J dropped 3 bases, with 10 bases sitting between them. CDR3 sequence (DNA): TGTGCCATCAGTGGAAGGGGCGACTACGAGCAGTACTTC. Its translation is CAISGRGDYEQYF.

J is TRBJ1-6 and V is TRBV4-1; D possibly corresponds to TRBD1 (6 bases). V gave up 0 bases and J gave up 6 bases, with 9 bases separating them. The V gene's germline CDR1 is MGHRA and CDR2 YSYEKL. This CDR3 spans 15 amino acids. The CDR3 here is CASSQDQGINSPLHF. The CDR3 DNA reads as TGCGCCAGCAGCCAAGATCAGGGGATTAATTCACCCCTCCACTTT.

The V call is TRBV7-2, the J call TRBJ1-1, with 9 bases matching TRBD1. The CDR3 is 16 residues long. V lost 1 base to trimming and J lost 1 base; unmatched junction nucleotides: 4. Germline values: CDR1 SGHTA, CDR2 FQGNSA. CDR3 DNA sequence: TGTGCCAGCAGCTTAGGGACGGGACAGGGGAACACTGAAGCTTTCTTT. Its protein product is CASSLGTGQGNTEAFF.

CDR3 DNA sequence: TGTGCCAGCAGCGTAGCGGGGGCAAATGAGCAGTTCTTC. This gives the protein CASSVAGANEQFF. V and J are TRBV9 and TRBJ2-1; tentatively, D is TRBD1 or TRBD2 (6 bases each). Germline CDR1 SGDLS, CDR2 YYNGEE. V was clipped by 0 bases and J by 7 bases, with 8 bases between them. The CDR3 length is 13 residues.

The chain recombines TRBV29-1 with TRBJ2-7; the D is unclear. The V gene's germline CDR1 is SQVTM and CDR2 ANQGSEA. The CDR3 extends over 10 amino acids. Between the trimmed V and J ends, which lost 1 base and 6 bases, there was a span of 4 bases. The CDR3 DNA reads TGCAGCGTTGAAGCGGGCGAGCAGTACTTC. As protein: CSVEAGEQYF.

On this clonotype: An end of the junction differs from the germline gene, which may be a read error. The chain recombines TRBV29-1 with TRBJ1-4; D gene uncertain. CDR3 length equals 11 residues. Germline CDR1 reads SQVTM; CDR2 reads ANQGSEA. CDR3 region: CSAEGREKLFF. The CDR3 coding sequence is TGCAGCGCTGAAGGAAGGGAAAAACTGTTTTTT.

The chain carries TRBV9 and TRBJ2-3; D gene uncertain. Germline lookup yields CDR1 SGDLS and CDR2 YYNGEE. Trimming took 3 bases from V and 2 from J, leaving 13 bases between them. This CDR3 has 15 residues. The CDR3 spells CASSGTPEFTDTQYF. Here the CDR3 DNA reads TGTGCCAGCAGCGGAACACCCGAATTCACAGATACGCAGTATTTT.

The chain employs TRBV7-9 and TRBJ1-1; no firm D call. From germline, CDR1 is SEHNR and CDR2 FQNEAQ (reference sequence). V lost 2 bases to trimming and J lost 4 bases, with 11 bases between them. The CDR3 spans 14 residues. The CDR3 DNA is TGTGCCAGCAGCTTATGGGAGGCCAGCACTGAAGCTTTCTTT. This translates into CASSLWEASTEAFF.

J is TRBJ1-1 and V is TRBV5-1; TRBD1 agrees at 7 bases. Per the germline V gene, CDR1 is SGHRS and CDR2 is YFSETQ. This CDR3 comprises 16 residues. V was clipped by 4 bases and J by 4 bases; unmatched bases: 13. The CDR3 is CASSERSQGVATEAFF. CDR3 DNA sequence: TGCGCCAGCAGCGAGAGGTCCCAGGGGGTTGCCACTGAAGCTTTCTTT. The whole variable domain, filled in from reference TRBV5-1 and TRBJ1-1, reads KAGVTQTPRYLIKTRGQQVTLSCSPISGHRSVSWYQQTPGQGLQFLFEYFSETQRNKGNFPGRFSGRQFSNSRSEMNVSTLELGDSALYLCASSERSQGVATEAFFGQGTRLTVV.